These 7 T cell receptor beta chains share one sample of origin, sequenced in a study of blood T cell repertoires in COVID-19. The table came from immunoSEQ multiplex PCR; TCRdb's copy has only in-frame clones and leaves some out. The sample has roughly 70,000 clones; more than 75% are singletons. Specimen: peripheral blood. The origin of the receptors is a man aged 45-65 years with active COVID-19.

Within the sample, this clone is medium-sized. This chain joins TRBV11-2 and TRBJ1-2; the D gene is possibly TRBD1 (5 bases). Germline-derived CDR1 and CDR2 are SGHAT and FQNNGV. V was pared by 0 bases and J by 6 bases, with 14 bases between. The CDR3 totals 15 residues. The CDR3 coding sequence is TGTGCCAGCAGCTTAGAGGGCAGGGCTTACGATGGCTACACCTTC. It translates to CASSLEGRAYDGYTF.

This rearrangement joins TRBV3-1 (or the pseudogene TRBV3-2) to TRBJ2-3, with no clear D. From germline, CDR1 is LGHDT and CDR2 YNNKEL (reference sequence). The length of the CDR3 is 14 residues. Trimming removed 0 bases at V and 0 bases at J, with 4 bases between. In nucleotides, the CDR3 is TGTGCCAGCAGCCAAGACACTAGCACAGATACGCAGTATTTT. This translates into CASSQDTSTDTQYF.

This clone was seen only a few times. V usage is TRBV6-1 and J usage is TRBJ2-5; 7 positions match TRBD2. Germline V gene sequence: CDR1 MNHNS, CDR2 SASEGT. The CDR3 loop spans 16 amino acids. J was trimmed by 3 bases and V by 2 bases; bases with no gene match: 9. CDR3 sequence: CASSEMAGEDEETQYF. In DNA, the CDR3 is TGTGCCAGCAGTGAAATGGCGGGAGAAGACGAAGAGACCCAGTACTTC.

The rearrangement links TRBV7-3 to TRBJ2-7; D possibly corresponds to TRBD2 (6 bases). Germline CDR1 SGHTA, CDR2 FQGTGA. V gave up 3 bases and J gave up 5 bases, with 20 bases separating them. The CDR3 contains 16 residues. Here the CDR3 reads CASSFPATRRDHEQYF. CDR3 nucleotide sequence: TGTGCCAGCAGCTTCCCTGCGACTAGAAGGGACCACGAGCAGTACTTC.

About this clone itself: Different DNA sequences within this sample yield the same CDR3. The chain recombines TRBV5-1 with TRBJ1-2; the match to TRBD1 covers 11 bases. V lost 4 bases to trimming and J lost 3 bases; unmatched junction nucleotides: 2. The CDR3 spans 14 residues. The germline V gene has CDR1 SGHRS and CDR2 YFSETQ. The DNA of the CDR3 is TGCGCCAGCAGCCCGGGACAGGGGGACTATGGCTACACCTTC. This codes for CASSPGQGDYGYTF.

V usage is TRBV7-3 and J usage is TRBJ2-7, with 8 bases identical to TRBD1. Germline CDR1 SGHTA, CDR2 FQGTGA. The CDR3 is made up of 13 amino acids. V gave up 8 bases and J gave up 6 bases; unmatched junction bases: 9. DNA for the CDR3: TGTGCCAGCGGCAGGACAGGGTCATCCGAGCAGTACTTC. It translates to CASGRTGSSEQYF.

The chain has TRBV7-9 and TRBJ1-5; D gene ambiguous. Per the germline V gene, CDR1 is SEHNR and CDR2 is FQNEAQ (reference sequence). V was shortened by 5 bases and J by 3 bases, with 11 bases between the two germline ends. The length of the CDR3 is 14 residues. This CDR3 reads CASSPSGSNQPQHF. DNA of the CDR3: TGTGCCAGCAGCCCAAGCGGTTCCAATCAGCCCCAGCATTTT. The full variable domain, in which reference TRBV7-9 and TRBJ1-5 provide the parts outside the CDR3, is DTGVSQNPRHKITKRGQNVTFRCDPISEHNRLYWYRQTLGQGPEFLTYFQNEAQLEKSRLLSDRFSAERPKGSFSTLEIQRTEQGDSAMYLCASSPSGSNQPQHFGDGTRLSIL.